This T cell receptor beta chain was obtained from a study of T-cell reconstitution after alpha-beta-depleted transplantation in children. The authors prepared the TCRbeta library with unique molecular identifiers. Each CDR3 protein gets one entry after TCRdb re-called the PCR reads with MiXCR. The profile shows 450,000 to 700,000 distinct CDR3 sequences, 27% of them singletons. The CDR3 loop spans 16 amino acids. V lost 6 bases, J lost 6 bases, and 16 bases stayed unmatched. Germline V gene lookup returns CDR1 DFQATT and CDR2 SNEGSKA (reference sequence). General study results and limits: Approximately two months post-transplant, alpha-beta T cells reportedly originated from several hundred expanded graft clones.

This clonotype was recorded a few times. The target antigen is unknown. The clonotype originates from a boy in the first two years of life with Wiskott-Aldrich syndrome, due to receive a stem cell transplant. The starting material was PBMCs, obtained before TCRalphabeta/CD19-depleted stem cell transplant. The V and J genes are TRBV20-1 and TRBJ2-3; 9 bases agree with TRBD1. In nucleotides, the CDR3 is TGCAGTGCCCTAAGGGACAGGGCAATCCTTCGGGATACGCAGTATTTT. Translation: CSALRDRAILRDTQYF.